This entry is about one T cell receptor beta chain. The sample is drawn from a study of PD-1 blockade in classical Hodgkin lymphoma. The time point was: cycle 4 day 1 (C4D1), after more than 5 weeks of nivolumab. No patient escaped relapse after autologous stem cell transplantation, and brentuximab vedotin exposure varied. Some clones are missing from TCRdb's copy, which holds only in-frame ones; the method was immunoSEQ multiplex PCR. The profile shows 90,000 to 140,000 clones, roughly 90% of them singletons. This CDR3 has 16 amino acids. The germline V gene encodes CDR1 LNHDA and CDR2 SQIVND (reference sequence). V was clipped by 6 bases and J by 7 bases; unmatched bases: 9.

The TCR originated in a human donor with classical Hodgkin lymphoma. The rearrangement links TRBV19 to TRBJ2-1, with 13 positions matching TRBD2. Material: peripheral blood mononuclear cells (PBMCs), obtained before the fourth cycle of nivolumab. In nucleotides, the CDR3 is TGTGCCAGTAGGAGACTAGCGGGAGGTAGTTTTAATGAGCAGTTCTTC. This translates into CASRRLAGGSFNEQFF.